The sequence of this TCR beta chain was determined in a study of T-cell memory formation after mild COVID-19. Overall study context: Largely donor-specific sequence clusters came from a couple of donors.

CDR3 length: 15 amino acids. V lost 1 base and J 0 bases, leaving 7 bases between the germline ends. Germline loops: CDR1 SNHLY, CDR2 FYNNEI. Study outcomes and limitations: Of the contracting clones, CD4+ ones lay mainly in CM and EM, and CD8+ ones in EMRA.

5'RACE with constant-segment primers built TCRalpha and TCRbeta cDNA libraries with UMIs. TCRdb called the 5' RACE reads again in MiXCR, with one record for every CDR3 protein. The data show 150,000 or so distinct CDR3 sequences, 30% to 35% seen once. This clonotype was found a few times. The antigen remains undetermined. The chain combines TRBV2 with TRBJ1-5; no reliable D call. This clonotype was sampled from an adult woman who had mild COVID-19 (a few samples of this study predate the infection). Cell type and time point are not known. Material: PBMCs or a T cell subset sorted from them (not recorded which). CDR3 amino acids: CASSEGDTSNQPQHF. Here the CDR3 DNA reads TGTGCCAGCAGTGAAGGAGACACTAGCAATCAGCCCCAGCATTTT. Supplemented by reference TRBV2 and TRBJ1-5, the full variable domain reads EPEVTQTPSHQVTQMGQEVILRCVPISNHLYFYWYRQILGQKVEFLVSFYNNEISEKSEIFDDQFSVERPDGSNFTLKIRSTKLEDSAMYFCASSEGDTSNQPQHFGDGTRLSIL.